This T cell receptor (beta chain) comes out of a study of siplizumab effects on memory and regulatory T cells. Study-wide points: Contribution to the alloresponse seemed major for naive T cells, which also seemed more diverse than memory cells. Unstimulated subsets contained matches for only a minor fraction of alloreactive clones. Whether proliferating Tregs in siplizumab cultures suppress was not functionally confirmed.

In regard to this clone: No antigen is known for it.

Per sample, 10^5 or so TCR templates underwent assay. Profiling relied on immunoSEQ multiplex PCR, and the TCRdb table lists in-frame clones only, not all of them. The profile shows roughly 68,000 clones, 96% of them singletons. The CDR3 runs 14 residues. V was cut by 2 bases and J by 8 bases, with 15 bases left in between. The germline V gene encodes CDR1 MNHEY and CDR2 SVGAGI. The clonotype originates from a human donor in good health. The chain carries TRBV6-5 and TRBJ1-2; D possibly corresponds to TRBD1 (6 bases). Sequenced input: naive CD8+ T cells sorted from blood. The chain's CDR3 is CASSYGSGAGGYTF. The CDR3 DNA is TGTGCCAGCAGTTACGGGTCGGGGGCAGGAGGCTACACCTTC.